This TCR beta chain was obtained from a study of STAT3 mutations in large granular lymphocyte leukemia. Study-level background: Among longitudinally sequenced T-LGLL patients, roughly half had canonical activating STAT3 mutations detected.

With respect to this clone: The antigen remains unidentified.

Average productive template count per sample was about 40,000. Generated by immunoSEQ multiplex PCR, the TCRdb table keeps only in-frame clones and is missing some. The sample lists under 25,000 clones, 92% occurring once. Study observations and caveats: Every T-LGLL patient had at least one immunodominant TCRbeta clonotype. Persisting codominant clonotypes may have hidden a small pathogenic clone.

This CDR3 is 15 amino acids long. V shed 5 bases, J shed 4 bases, and the junction held 10 bases outside the gene matches. The germline V gene encodes CDR1 LGHNT and CDR2 FRNRAP. The receptor was derived from a man aged 55-75 years with T-cell large granular lymphocyte leukemia. Some clones in this sample may be carry-over from other donors' samples. The chain combines TRBV12-5 with TRBJ2-7; 8 positions agree with TRBD1. Sequences were obtained from peripheral blood mononuclear cells. The CDR3, as DNA: TGTGCTAGTGGTCCAGCCAGGGGGCAAGGGTACGAGCAGTACTTC. Its translation: CASGPARGQGYEQYF.